Following are 32 T cell receptor beta chains from one sample sequenced in a study of T cell responses to AZD1222 COVID-19 vaccine. Clones were read by immunoSEQ multiplex PCR, and TCRdb kept only the in-frame ones, dropping some. This sample has approximately 200,000 clones; about 89% occur once, and the top ten carry around 2.5%. Material: peripheral blood, obtained on day 0 of MenACWY control vaccination. These receptors were obtained from an adult in good health.

The rearrangement links TRBV6-1 to TRBJ2-7; D might be TRBD1 (6 bases). Trimming pared 5 bases from V and 2 bases from J, leaving 13 bases between. Germline V lookup: CDR1 MNHNS, CDR2 SASEGT. This CDR3 spans 14 amino acids. The CDR3 region is CASSPRRGTYEQYF. CDR3 nucleotides: TGTGCCAGCAGTCCCCGCAGGGGAACCTACGAGCAGTACTTC.

This sequence joins TRBV2 and TRBJ1-5, with TRBD1 as a possible D gene (6 bases). The CDR3 length is 16 residues. Germline assignment: CDR1 SNHLY and CDR2 FYNNEI. With 2 bases removed from V and 0 bases from J, the gap between germline ends came to 11 bases. The CDR3 sequence: CASSERGRDSNQPQHF. Written as DNA, the CDR3 is TGTGCCAGCAGTGAAAGGGGGAGGGATAGCAATCAGCCCCAGCATTTT.

CDR3 DNA: TGTGCCTGGAGTACGGGACGGAACACAGATACGCAGTATTTT. Translation: CAWSTGRNTDTQYF. V and J are TRBV30 and TRBJ2-3, with D perhaps assigned TRBD1 or TRBD2 (5 bases each). CDR3 length: 14 residues. Germline-derived CDR1 and CDR2 are GTSNPN and SVGIG (reference sequence). Trimming stripped 2 bases from V and 2 bases from J, with 11 bases between.

The V and J genes are TRBV6-5 and TRBJ2-7; TRBD1 matches at 10 bases. V dropped 6 bases and J dropped 1; count of bases not matched to a gene: 3. CDR3 size: 14 residues. From germline, CDR1 is MNHEY and CDR2 SVGAGI. This chain's CDR3 is CASSRGQGSYEQYF. DNA of the CDR3: TGTGCCAGCAGCCGGGGACAGGGGTCCTACGAGCAGTACTTC.

The V and J genes are TRBV10-3 and TRBJ1-1; D remains unclear. There are 13 residues in the CDR3. V was trimmed by 2 bases and J by 7 bases, leaving 11 bases between them. The V gene's germline CDR1 is ENHRY and CDR2 SYGVKD. In DNA, the CDR3 is TGTGCCATCAGTGAGGACGTGGAACTTGAAGCTTTCTTT. It specifies CAISEDVELEAFF.

V usage is TRBV19 and J usage is TRBJ1-6; 7 nucleotides agree with TRBD1. The CDR3 spans 15 residues. Germline lookup yields CDR1 LNHDA and CDR2 SQIVND (reference sequence). V lost 7 bases, J lost 10 bases, and 13 bases stayed unmatched. CDR3 residues: CASNGREGARSPLHF. The CDR3 DNA follows: TGTGCCAGTAACGGACGAGAGGGGGCGAGGTCACCCCTCCACTTT.

The chain combines TRBV4-2 with TRBJ1-6; D not resolved. CDR1 is LGHNA, CDR2 YNFKEQ, per germline. The CDR3 is made up of 16 amino acids. V was trimmed by 0 bases and J by 5 bases, leaving 11 bases between them. CDR3 bases: TGTGCCAGCAGCCAAGATCGGGCAGCCAATAATTCACCCCTCCACTTT. Its translation: CASSQDRAANNSPLHF.

The table lists this clone with a count of one. The chain employs TRBV19 and TRBJ2-7; possibly TRBD1 for D (6 bases). The CDR3 covers 15 residues. Trimming took 5 bases from V and 5 from J, leaving 19 bases between them. Germline values: CDR1 LNHDA, CDR2 SQIVND (reference sequence). CDR3 sequence reads: CASSPGTGRYDEQYF. CDR3 sequence (DNA): TGTGCCAGTAGTCCAGGAACAGGGAGATACGACGAGCAGTACTTC.

The chain employs TRBV3-1 (or the pseudogene TRBV3-2) and TRBJ2-5; tentative D call: TRBD1 (5 bases). This CDR3 is 16 amino acids long. In germline, CDR1 is LGHDT, CDR2 YNNKEL (reference sequence). The V gene lost 3 bases and the J gene lost 2 bases, with 16 bases spanning the gap. The CDR3 coding sequence is TGTGCCAGCAGCCACCCCACACAAGGGGAACAAGAGACCCAGTACTTC. This encodes CASSHPTQGEQETQYF.

This chain connects TRBV19 to TRBJ2-7; 11 bases line up with TRBD2. This CDR3 is 16 amino acids long. V lost 5 bases, J lost 1 base, and 7 bases stayed unmatched. The germline gives CDR1 LNHDA, CDR2 SQIVND (reference sequence). The CDR3 nucleotides read TGTGCCAGTAGTGCTCCCGGGACTAGCGGTTCCTACGAGCAGTACTTC. It translates to CASSAPGTSGSYEQYF.

The rearrangement links TRBV12-3 or TRBV12-4 to TRBJ1-2; D remains unclear. This CDR3 has 13 amino acids. V was trimmed by 2 bases and J by 3 bases, leaving 7 bases between them. The CDR3 sequence is CASSLRADYGYTF. As DNA, the CDR3 is TGTGCCAGCAGTTTACGCGCGGACTATGGCTACACCTTC.

The chain carries TRBV21-1 and TRBJ1-3. TRBV21-1 is a recognized pseudogene. The CDR3 contains 15 residues. The CDR3: CASSKEGGSGNTIYF. CDR3 bases: TGTGCCAGCAGCAAAGAGGGGGGTAGTGGAAACACCATATATTTT.

This rearrangement joins TRBV2 to TRBJ1-1; maybe TRBD1 (5 bases). V dropped 6 bases and J dropped 1 base, with 9 bases sitting between them. CDR1 SNHLY and CDR2 FYNNEI come from the germline V gene. There are 13 residues in the CDR3. The CDR3 DNA reads TGTGCCAGCAGGAGGGGCAGGAACACTGAAGCTTTCTTT. This gives the protein CASRRGRNTEAFF.

In DNA form, the CDR3 reads TGCAGCGTTGACTCTGGGAATAGCGGGAGCACAGATACGCAGTATTTT. It is translated as CSVDSGNSGSTDTQYF. J is TRBJ2-3 and V is TRBV29-1; 7 nucleotides line up with TRBD2. J was trimmed by 0 bases and V by 3 bases; bases with no gene match: 9. This CDR3 is 16 amino acids long. CDR1 and CDR2 from the germline V gene are SQVTM and ANQGSEA.

The chain couples TRBV3-1 (or the pseudogene TRBV3-2) to TRBJ1-2, with D maybe TRBD1 (5 bases). V lost 1 base, J lost 0 bases, and 9 bases lay in between. The CDR3 is 15 residues long. Germline V gene lookup returns CDR1 LGHDT and CDR2 YNNKEL (reference sequence). The CDR3 DNA reads TGTGCCAGCAGCCAAGGTGGGACGGCTAACTATGGCTACACCTTC. Its protein product is CASSQGGTANYGYTF.

The chain combines TRBV5-6 with TRBJ2-3; D gene unclear. The CDR3 runs 14 residues. The germline CDR1 and CDR2 sequences are SGHDT and YYEEEE. The V end was cut by 4 bases, the J end by 2 bases, with 11 bases between. CDR3: CASSLPTYTDTQYF. CDR3 DNA: TGTGCCAGCAGCCTACCGACATACACAGATACGCAGTATTTT.

The chain has TRBV11-2 and TRBJ2-2; unclear D gene. This CDR3 is 12 amino acids long. Germline CDR1 is SGHAT and CDR2 is FQNNGV. V was cut by 0 bases and J by 7 bases, with 3 bases left in between. CDR3 sequence reads: CASSLDGGELFF. For the CDR3, the DNA is TGTGCCAGCAGCTTAGACGGCGGGGAGCTGTTTTTT.

The J gene is TRBJ2-3, the V gene TRBV2; 11 bases line up with TRBD2. Per germline, CDR1 SNHLY and CDR2 FYNNEI. Losses at the gene ends were 5 bases for V and 4 bases for J; bases not matched to a gene: 8. The CDR3 has 16 amino acids. CDR3 sequence: CASSRLAGRLADTQYF. DNA of the CDR3: TGTGCCAGCAGTCGACTAGCGGGGCGTTTAGCAGATACGCAGTATTTT. Combining the CDR3 with reference TRBV2 and TRBJ2-3 gives the whole variable domain EPEVTQTPSHQVTQMGQEVILRCVPISNHLYFYWYRQILGQKVEFLVSFYNNEISEKSEIFDDQFSVERPDGSNFTLKIRSTKLEDSAMYFCASSRLAGRLADTQYFGPGTRLTVL.

This clone appeared once. V usage is TRBV28 and J usage is TRBJ1-2; D not certain. Deletions cut 1 base from V and 4 bases from J, with 16 bases between. CDR3 length: 16 amino acids. Germline CDR1 reads MDHEN; CDR2 reads SYDVKM. Here the CDR3 DNA reads TGTGCCAGCAGTTTATCGCAGGACCGAAGTTCCTATGGCTACACCTTC. It encodes CASSLSQDRSSYGYTF.

The chain combines TRBV11-3 with TRBJ2-3; 9 bases are shared with TRBD1. The CDR3 spans 16 residues. Germline V CDR1 and CDR2: SGHNT, YENEEA. V shed 5 bases and J 2 bases; nucleotides not matched to a gene: 8. CDR3 coding DNA: TGTGCCAGCAGCACAGGGACAGGGACCCCCACAGATACGCAGTATTTT. This encodes CASSTGTGTPTDTQYF.

This chain uses TRBV6-5 with TRBJ2-7; 9 nucleotides match TRBD1. The CDR3 has 16 residues. V lost 2 bases, J lost 2 bases, and 7 bases stayed unmatched. From germline, CDR1 is MNHEY and CDR2 SVGAGI. The CDR3 sequence: CASSYPTGQGPYEQYF. The CDR3 DNA is TGTGCCAGCAGTTACCCCACCGGACAGGGGCCCTACGAGCAGTACTTC.

The J gene is TRBJ2-5, the V gene TRBV30; maybe TRBD1 (6 bases). The CDR3 consists of 13 residues. Looked up from germline, CDR1 is GTSNPN and CDR2 is SVGIG (reference sequence). Trimming removed 5 bases at V and 0 bases at J, with 10 bases between. The CDR3 nucleotides are TGTGCCTGGGGGACATCGTACCAAGAGACCCAGTACTTC. Translation: CAWGTSYQETQYF.

The chain carries TRBV5-5 and TRBJ1-5, with D perhaps TRBD1 (5 bases). Deletions cut 0 bases from V and 5 bases from J, with 12 bases between. In germline, CDR1 is SGHKS, CDR2 YYEKEE (reference sequence). The CDR3 spans 15 residues. CDR3 amino acids: CASSLGGSDYQPQHF. DNA for the CDR3: TGTGCCAGCAGCTTGGGGGGCAGCGATTATCAGCCCCAGCATTTT.

This clone was counted between two and nine times. V and J are TRBV7-9 and TRBJ1-6, with D hard to call. Between the trimmed V and J ends, which lost 1 base and 7 bases, there was a span of 11 bases. Germline V gene sequence: CDR1 SEHNR, CDR2 FQNEAQ (reference sequence). This CDR3 has 15 residues. CDR3 in DNA: TGTGCCAGCAGCTTAGTATCAGGCTTCAATTCACCCCTCCACTTT. Its translation: CASSLVSGFNSPLHF. Variable domain in full (rest from reference TRBV7-9 and TRBJ1-6): DTGVSQNPRHKITKRGQNVTFRCDPISEHNRLYWYRQTLGQGPEFLTYFQNEAQLEKSRLLSDRFSAERPKGSFSTLEIQRTEQGDSAMYLCASSLVSGFNSPLHFGNGTRLTVT.

J is TRBJ1-1 and V is TRBV5-1, with D tentatively TRBD1 (5 bases). The CDR3 consists of 15 residues. V was cut by 0 bases and J by 3 bases, with 12 bases left in between. The germline V gene has CDR1 SGHRS and CDR2 YFSETQ. The CDR3 is CASSLALRGDTEAFF. The CDR3 nucleotides read TGCGCCAGCAGCTTGGCCTTACGGGGGGACACTGAAGCTTTCTTT.

The genes are TRBV11-2 and TRBJ2-7; perhaps TRBD2 as D (6 bases). V was clipped by 5 bases and J by 7 bases, with 12 bases between them. Germline-derived CDR1 and CDR2 are SGHAT and FQNNGV. The CDR3 runs 12 residues. The CDR3 DNA follows: TGTGCCAGCAGCACGACTAGTAAAGAGCAGTACTTC. Protein product: CASSTTSKEQYF.

The V and J genes are TRBV4-1 and TRBJ1-5, with TRBD1 matching 10 bases. V was pared by 0 bases and J by 5 bases, with 4 bases of the junction left unmatched. In germline, CDR1 is MGHRA, CDR2 YSYEKL. The CDR3 has 16 residues. CDR3 DNA sequence: TGCGCCAGCAGCCAAGATTTAGGACAGGGGGATCAGCCCCAGCATTTT. It encodes CASSQDLGQGDQPQHF.

The rearrangement uses TRBV3-1 (or the pseudogene TRBV3-2) and TRBJ2-6; 11 nucleotides align to TRBD2. Trimming at V came to 5 bases and at J to 3 bases, leaving 9 bases not matched to a gene. The germline V gene encodes CDR1 LGHDT and CDR2 YNNKEL (reference sequence). The CDR3 runs 18 residues. Here the CDR3 reads CASSFEGLAVIGANVLTF. The CDR3 nucleotides are TGTGCCAGCAGCTTTGAGGGACTAGCGGTAATTGGGGCCAACGTCCTGACTTTC.

The rearrangement uses TRBV10-3 and TRBJ2-6, with 9 bases matching TRBD1. The CDR3 loop spans 18 amino acids. The V gene's germline CDR1 is ENHRY and CDR2 SYGVKD. V gave up 7 bases and J gave up 2 bases; unmatched junction bases: 12. DNA for the CDR3: TGTGCCATCACCACCGGGGGGACAGGGTTGCCTGGGGCCAACGTCCTGACTTTC. Amino acids: CAITTGGTGLPGANVLTF.

This chain links TRBV6-1 with TRBJ2-7; 11 bases are a match to TRBD2. The CDR3 totals 16 residues. Trimming took 3 bases from V and 0 from J; bases not matched to a gene: 4. Per the germline V gene, CDR1 is MNHNS and CDR2 is SASEGT. CDR3 protein: CASSDIAGGGSYEQYF. DNA of the CDR3: TGTGCCAGCAGTGACATAGCGGGAGGGGGCTCCTACGAGCAGTACTTC.

The chain recombines TRBV6-5 with TRBJ2-2; D is perhaps TRBD2 (5 bases). The CDR3 is made up of 15 amino acids. V lost 5 bases and J 0 bases, leaving 10 bases between the germline ends. Per germline, CDR1 MNHEY and CDR2 SVGAGI. The CDR3 bases are TGTGCCAGCAGTAGAGCGGAACCGAACACCGGGGAGCTGTTTTTT. This translates into CASSRAEPNTGELFF.

The J gene is TRBJ2-1, the V gene TRBV6-2 or TRBV6-3; D is unresolved. Germline CDR1 reads MNHEY; CDR2 reads SVGEGT. Trimming left V 6 bases short and J 4 bases short, with 16 bases between. This CDR3 contains 15 residues. In nucleotides, the CDR3 is TGTGCCAGCAGCCCAGGCAATTCCGGTTACAATGAGCAGTTCTTC. It specifies CASSPGNSGYNEQFF.